This entry features one T cell receptor beta chain sequence. This record comes from a study of blood T cell repertoires in COVID-19. CDR3 size: 13 residues. Germline CDR1 is MNHNS and CDR2 is SASEGT. V shed 5 bases and J 4 bases; nucleotides not matched to a gene: 3. Profiling relied on immunoSEQ multiplex PCR, and the TCRdb table lists in-frame clones only, not all of them. The sample records tens of thousands of clones, roughly four fifths being singletons. This TCR was recovered from a woman older than 75 with acute or convalescent COVID-19. The genes are TRBV6-1 and TRBJ2-5; 8 nucleotides match TRBD1. Material: peripheral blood. The CDR3 sequence is CASSRQGRETQYF. The CDR3, as DNA: TGTGCCAGCAGTAGACAGGGGAGAGAGACCCAGTACTTC.